This section outlines one T cell receptor beta chain sequence together with its context. The conserved phenylalanine or tryptophan normally closing the CDR3 is absent here, so this likely arose from a read error. This entry comes from a study of T cells in Graves' hyperthyroidism and ophthalmopathy. TCR beta CDR3 sequences were amplified from RNA transcripts. The primer set for the first-round RT-PCR of the TCR CDR3 was HTBI. In TCRdb, the multiplex PCR reads were re-called with MiXCR into one record per CDR3 protein. The sample lists 250,000 or so distinct CDR3 sequences; roughly 15% were seen once. The sequence was collected from a young woman with Graves' ophthalmopathy. The sample consisted of blood.

CDR3 in amino acids: CATSDPRTGSGTTIYL. The DNA for the CDR3 is TGTGCCACCAGTGACCCCCGGACAGGGTCAGGAACCACCATATATCTT. The gene calls are TRBV24-1 and TRBJ1-3, with 8 nucleotides matching TRBD1. The length of the CDR3 is 16 residues. Germline V gene data show CDR1 as KGHDR and CDR2 as SFDVKD.